The entry that follows covers one T cell receptor (beta chain) sequence. Its specificity is not known. These data originate in a study of cytomegalovirus exposure and HLA in healthy donors. About the research overall: A prior study identified 120 million or so unique TCR beta sequences from roughly 180 million T cells.

Germline CDR1 is SGHRS and CDR2 is YFSETQ. With V trimmed by 0 bases and J by 3 bases, 23 bases remained unmatched. CDR3 length: 21 residues. The study ran its PCR with 60 Vbeta and 13 Jbeta primers. TCRdb's copy holds only in-frame clones and misses some; the assay was immunoSEQ multiplex PCR. The table lists about 140,000 clones, over 80% of them singletons, with about 1.3% in the top ten. The study, taken as a whole, reports: Accurate predictions that matched the HLA-A and HLA-B alleles of most subjects were reportedly made from TCR beta sequences. Specificity of three CMV-associated chains for CMV antigens was verified in vitro.

The chain combines TRBV5-1 with TRBJ2-7; 8 bases agree with TRBD2. The clonotype originates from a female donor in good health and CMV-seronegative. The sample taken for sequencing was PBMCs. CDR3 nucleotides: TGCGCCAGCAGCTTGGCCAACCCTCGAGGCTCTAGCGGGCTAAGGGGCTACGAGCAGTACTTC. This sequence encodes CASSLANPRGSSGLRGYEQYF.